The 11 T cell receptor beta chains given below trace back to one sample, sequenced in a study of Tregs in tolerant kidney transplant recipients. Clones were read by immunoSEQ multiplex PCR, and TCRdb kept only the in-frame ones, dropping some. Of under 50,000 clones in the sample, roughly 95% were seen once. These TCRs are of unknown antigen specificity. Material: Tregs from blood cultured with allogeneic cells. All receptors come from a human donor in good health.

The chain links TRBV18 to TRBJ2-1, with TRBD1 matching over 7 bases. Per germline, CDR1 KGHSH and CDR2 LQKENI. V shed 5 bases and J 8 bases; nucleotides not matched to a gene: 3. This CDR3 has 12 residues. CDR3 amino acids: CASSTDRDEQFF. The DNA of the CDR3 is TGTGCCAGCTCAACCGACAGGGATGAGCAGTTCTTC.

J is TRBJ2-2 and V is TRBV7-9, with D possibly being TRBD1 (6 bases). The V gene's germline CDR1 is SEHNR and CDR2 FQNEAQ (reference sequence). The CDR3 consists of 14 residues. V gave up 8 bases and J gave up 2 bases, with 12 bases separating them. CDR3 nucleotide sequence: TGTGCCAGCTCAGGGGCCGCCAACACCGGGGAGCTGTTTTTT. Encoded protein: CASSGAANTGELFF.

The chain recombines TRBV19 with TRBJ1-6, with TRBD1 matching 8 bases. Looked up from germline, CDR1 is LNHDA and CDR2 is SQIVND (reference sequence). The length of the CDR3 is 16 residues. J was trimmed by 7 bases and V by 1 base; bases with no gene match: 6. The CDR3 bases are TGTGCCAGTAGTATAGTAGCAGGGGGCCAAAATTCACCCCTCCACTTT. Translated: CASSIVAGGQNSPLHF.

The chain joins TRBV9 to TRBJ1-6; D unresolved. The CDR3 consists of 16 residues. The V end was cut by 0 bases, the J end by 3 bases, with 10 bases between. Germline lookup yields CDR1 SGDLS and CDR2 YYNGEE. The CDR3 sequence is CASSVGAAIYNSPLHF. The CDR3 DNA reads TGTGCCAGCAGCGTAGGGGCGGCCATCTATAATTCACCCCTCCACTTT.

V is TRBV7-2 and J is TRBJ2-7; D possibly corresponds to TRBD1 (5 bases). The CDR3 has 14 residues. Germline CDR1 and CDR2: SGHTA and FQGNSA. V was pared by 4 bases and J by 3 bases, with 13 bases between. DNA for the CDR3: TGTGCCAGCAGCTCCTATCGGACAAACTACGAGCAGTACTTC. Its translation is CASSSYRTNYEQYF.

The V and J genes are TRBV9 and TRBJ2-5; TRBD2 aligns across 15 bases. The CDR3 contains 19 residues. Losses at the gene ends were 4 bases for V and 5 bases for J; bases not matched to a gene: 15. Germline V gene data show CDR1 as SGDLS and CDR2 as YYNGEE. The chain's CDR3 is CASSSPRTSGRARAETQYF. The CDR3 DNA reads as TGTGCCAGCAGCTCACCCAGGACTAGCGGGAGGGCCAGAGCTGAGACCCAGTACTTC.

The CDR3 bases are TGTGCCAGCAGCTTGACCACTCGGCCTCGTAATGAGCAGTTCTTC. Its protein product is CASSLTTRPRNEQFF. The rearrangement joins TRBV5-4 to TRBJ2-1; no clear D gene. V gave up 1 base and J gave up 7 bases, with 15 bases separating them. The CDR3 has 15 residues. Germline CDR1 and CDR2: SGHNT and YYREEE (reference sequence).

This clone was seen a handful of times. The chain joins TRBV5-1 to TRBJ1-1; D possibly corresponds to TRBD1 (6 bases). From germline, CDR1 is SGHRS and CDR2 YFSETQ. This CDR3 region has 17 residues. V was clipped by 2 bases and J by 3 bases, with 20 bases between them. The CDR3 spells CASSFARGPEGDTEAFF. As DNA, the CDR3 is TGCGCCAGCAGCTTTGCTCGGGGCCCGGAGGGGGACACTGAAGCTTTCTTT.

The CDR3 reads CASKNWGSNEKLFF. For the CDR3, the DNA is TGTGCCAGCAAAAATTGGGGGTCTAATGAAAAACTGTTTTTT. The chain links TRBV6-1 to TRBJ1-4; D perhaps matches TRBD1 (5 bases). The CDR3 is made up of 14 amino acids. Germline V gene sequence: CDR1 MNHNS, CDR2 SASEGT. The V end was cut by 7 bases, the J end by 3 bases, with 12 bases between.

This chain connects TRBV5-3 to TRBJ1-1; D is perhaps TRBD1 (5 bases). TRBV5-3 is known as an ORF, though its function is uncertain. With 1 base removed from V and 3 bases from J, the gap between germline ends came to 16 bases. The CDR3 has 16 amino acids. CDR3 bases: TGTGCCAGAAGCTTGAGACAGCCCCCCACACACACTGAAGCTTTCTTT. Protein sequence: CARSLRQPPTHTEAFF.

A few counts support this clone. The CDR3 DNA is TGTGCCAGCAGCCAAGAGAAACGGGGGGTAGAGCAGTACTTC. Amino acids: CASSQEKRGVEQYF. The genes are TRBV4-2 and TRBJ2-7; the match to TRBD2 covers 7 bases. V shed 0 bases and J 7 bases; nucleotides not matched to a gene: 6. CDR1 and CDR2 from the germline V gene are LGHNA and YNFKEQ. CDR3 length: 14 amino acids.